The source of this T cell receptor (beta chain) is a study of CD8+ T cells in alopecia areata. RNA was isolated and reverse transcribed to cDNA, the sequencing template. The data were produced by immunoSEQ multiplex PCR, yet TCRdb's version contains in-frame clones alone and is incomplete. The table includes roughly 59,000 clones, 45% to 50% detected once. This clone was seen only a few times. What it recognizes is unknown. Whole-study results and caveats: Higher clonality and more expanded CD8+ clones appeared in lesional than normal scalp.

The germline V gene has CDR1 LNHNV and CDR2 YYDKDF (reference sequence). The CDR3 loop spans 17 amino acids. Trimming removed 1 base at V and 7 bases at J, with 20 bases between. The specimen was CD8+ T cells sorted from blood, collected at week 0. The TCR was taken from a human donor with alopecia areata. The chain couples TRBV15 to TRBJ2-1; D may be TRBD2 (6 bases). The CDR3 protein is CATSRVWGDTPGNEQFF. CDR3 in DNA: TGTGCCACCAGCAGAGTTTGGGGGGATACTCCGGGGAATGAGCAGTTCTTC.